This TCR beta chain was retrieved from a study of OX40 agonist ivuxolimab in advanced cancers. Across the whole study: An agonistic anti-OX40 (CD134) antibody, ivuxolimab, was used to treat the patients.

Sequenced by immunoSEQ multiplex PCR; TCRdb stores in-frame clones only, minus some. This sample carries approximately 90,000 clones, around 85% of them seen once, and the ten largest clones take about 4.1%. V was pared by 5 bases and J by 5 bases, with 8 bases between. Per germline, CDR1 SGHAT and CDR2 FQNNGV. CDR3 length equals 12 residues. Baseline was the first blood sampling point, followed by cycle 4 day 1 and cycle 7 day 1. This receptor was identified in an adult with an advanced solid tumor such as melanoma, head and neck, liver or kidney cancer. This specimen consisted of CD4+ or CD8+ T cells sorted from blood, obtained in a trial of the OX40 agonist ivuxolimab. The chain is built from TRBV11-2 and TRBJ2-3, with no clear D. CDR3: CASSPRGDTQYF. In nucleotides, the CDR3 is TGTGCCAGCAGCCCCCGAGGAGATACGCAGTATTTT.